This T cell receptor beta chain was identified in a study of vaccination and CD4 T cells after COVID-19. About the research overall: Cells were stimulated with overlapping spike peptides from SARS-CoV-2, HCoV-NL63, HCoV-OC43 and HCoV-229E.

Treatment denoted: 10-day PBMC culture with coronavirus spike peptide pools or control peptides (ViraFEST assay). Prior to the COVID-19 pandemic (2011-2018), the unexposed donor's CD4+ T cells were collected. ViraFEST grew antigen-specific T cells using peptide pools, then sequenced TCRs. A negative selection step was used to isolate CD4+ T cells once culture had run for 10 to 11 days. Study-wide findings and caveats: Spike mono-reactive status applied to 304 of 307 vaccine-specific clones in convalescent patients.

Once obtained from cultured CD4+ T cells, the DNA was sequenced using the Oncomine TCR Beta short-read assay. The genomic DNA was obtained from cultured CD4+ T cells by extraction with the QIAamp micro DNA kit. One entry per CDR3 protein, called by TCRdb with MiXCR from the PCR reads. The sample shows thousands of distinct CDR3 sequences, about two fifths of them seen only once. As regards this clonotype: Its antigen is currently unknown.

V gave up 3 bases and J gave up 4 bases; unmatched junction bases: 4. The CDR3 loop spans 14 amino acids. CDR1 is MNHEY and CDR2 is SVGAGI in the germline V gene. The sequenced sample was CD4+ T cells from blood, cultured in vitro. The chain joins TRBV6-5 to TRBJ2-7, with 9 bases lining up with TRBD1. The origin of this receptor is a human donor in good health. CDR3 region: CASSYDGTGYEQYF. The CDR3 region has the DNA TGTGCCAGCAGTTATGACGGGACAGGGTACGAGCAGTACTTC.